This T cell receptor beta chain appears in the sequencing data of a study of cytomegalovirus exposure and HLA in healthy donors. This clone has a handful of counts. Its antigen is unknown. With V trimmed by 4 bases and J by 4 bases, 6 bases remained unmatched. CDR3 size: 15 residues. Germline V gene sequence: CDR1 SGHRS, CDR2 YFSETQ. Only in-frame clones appear in the TCRdb table, and some are missing; sequencing was by immunoSEQ multiplex PCR. The profile shows around 190,000 clones, around 84% of them singletons. Broader study findings: The study recorded 150 to 200 TCR beta chains that were cytomegalovirus-associated. Usually a TCR sequence was rare, but some public TCRs were found in many donors.

The source is a man aged 18 to 29 in good health and CMV-seropositive. V and J are TRBV5-1 and TRBJ2-2; 8 bases agree with TRBD2. The specimen was PBMCs. This chain's CDR3 is CASSLQRGPTGELFF. In nucleotides, the CDR3 is TGCGCCAGCAGCCTTCAGCGGGGGCCCACCGGGGAGCTGTTTTTT.